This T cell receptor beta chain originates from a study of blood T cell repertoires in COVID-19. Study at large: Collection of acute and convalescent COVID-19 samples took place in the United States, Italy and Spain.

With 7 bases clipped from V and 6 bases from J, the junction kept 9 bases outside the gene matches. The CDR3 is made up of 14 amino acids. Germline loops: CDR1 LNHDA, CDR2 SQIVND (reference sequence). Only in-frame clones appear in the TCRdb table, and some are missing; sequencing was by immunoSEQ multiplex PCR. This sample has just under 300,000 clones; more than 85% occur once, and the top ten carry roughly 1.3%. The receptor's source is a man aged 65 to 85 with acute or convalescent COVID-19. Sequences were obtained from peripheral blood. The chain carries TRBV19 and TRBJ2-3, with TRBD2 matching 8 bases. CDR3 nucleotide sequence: TGTGCCAGTACACCAGCGGGAGTCGGGGATACGCAGTATTTT. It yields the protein CASTPAGVGDTQYF.